This note documents a single T cell receptor (beta chain) sequence. The antigen this receptor binds is unknown. No much larger clone is present one base from it, and per-base qualities are unavailable. According to the study, the label for this sample's time point signals: about 28 days (+/-7) after the second vaccine dose. Because spike-specific TCR depth and breadth did not differ between the two schedules, AZD1222 recipients who got a second dose at roughly 4 weeks were pooled with those who got a second dose at roughly 12 weeks. The vaccinee samples were drawn from two UK trials, COV001 and COV002, one of which was a single-blind randomized controlled phase 2/3 trial testing AZD1222 (ChAdOx1 nCoV-19) in healthy adults. For TCRbeta chain sequencing, PBMC samples were collected from trial participants at day 0 and at day 28 after the second dose. The entry originates in a study of T cell responses to AZD1222 COVID-19 vaccine (dated by TCRdb to the early 2020s). Context from the whole study: TCR sequencing was performed for roughly 240 trial participants, of whom around 210 were given two doses of AZD1222 and 26 were given two doses of MenACWY control vaccine. Trial participants were enrolled by age into 18-55, 56-69 and 70-plus year subgroups, with approximately 150, 30 and 60 TCR-sequenced participants respectively.

From the cysteine through the phenylalanine, the CDR3 covers 14 amino acids. The only DNA kept is the CDR3, 42 bases in frame from the first base. In the germline V gene, CDR1 corresponds to MNHEY and CDR2 to SVGAGI. For this chain, trimming is 6 bases at the V end and 6 bases at the J end, and the number of junction bases without a gene match is 9. What the authors observed across the whole study: Because no day 14 peak-response samples were available, the repertoires could be characterized only after the peak T cell response. Epitopes outside the regions mutated in the B.1.351 and B.1.1.7 variants were reportedly recognized by nearly half of the unique spike-specific TCRs. After two AZD1222 doses, both the breadth and the depth of spike-specific TCRs were significantly higher than at day 0 and than in MenACWY recipients. Conclusions about previously exposed vaccinees were limited because only a handful of AZD1222 recipients were SARS-CoV-2 seropositive at baseline. The 56-69-year group was small, and its depth increase did not reach significance, likely because of low power. The vaccine-associated CD4 TCRs covered the entire spike protein, and the dominant responses fell in regions 160-218 and 743-854. Participants were mostly white British, with more females than males. The authors suggested clonal diversity may have been underestimated.

The CDR3 regions of human TCRbeta chains were subjected to immunosequencing. The original pipeline was this. TCRs in the repertoires were compared against a reference library of SARS-CoV-2-specific TCRs that had been generated with the MIRA antigen-specificity platform. Breadth was defined as the fraction of unique TCRs that were SARS-CoV-2-associated, and depth was defined as the fraction of total T cells that were SARS-CoV-2-associated. Each spike-specific TCR was assigned to its reactive spike region and to a CD4 or CD8 class using the MIRA data. Log10-transformed breadth and depth values were compared by one-way ANOVA with Sidak's multiple comparisons tests. TCRdb took over this immuneACCESS table, retaining in-frame rearrangements with V and J assigned. Such tables are incomplete; in checked studies, under half of the missing clones stem from an unresolved V gene, and the remainder is unexplained. V, J and clone size are taken as reported in that table, and D and trimming were inferred from the DNA itself. The sample table contains over 150,000 clones; only one count was recorded for approximately 93% of them. The ten biggest clones cover around 1% of the sample.

The sequencing used peripheral blood, collected 28 days after the second AZD1222 dose. The origin of this receptor is an adult who received the AZD1222 COVID-19 vaccine. The rearranged segments are TRBV6-5 and TRBJ1-1, with 8 middle bases fitting TRBD1. The CDR3 is CASSDRQGFSEAFF. At the DNA level, the sequence is TGTGCCAGCAGCGATCGACAGGGGTTCTCTGAAGCTTTCTTT.